A selection of T cell receptor beta chains follows, all from one sample in a study of a mutant IDH1 vaccine in newly diagnosed glioma. For these TCRs, the target antigens are not known. TCRdb's copy holds only in-frame clones and misses some; the assay was immunoSEQ multiplex PCR. This table has about 67,000 clones, around 83% appearing once. The source was PBMCs, collected from a glioma patient whose treatment included an IDH1 peptide vaccine. The receptors were gathered from a man between 25 and 39 years old with glioma. Both conserved end residues are part of each CDR3. D genes are given only for firm matches. Not all rows give a size; the values are once, few, many and, for expanded clones, a class.

-	TRBJ2-5	TRBV6-1	TRBD2	18	CASSGGAVSGGIQETQYF	TGTGCCAGCAGTGGCGGAGCCGTTAGCGGGGGGATACAAGAGACCCAGTACTTC
-	TRBJ2-1	TRBV2	-	12	CASRVGTDEQFF	TGTGCCAGCAGAGTAGGGACCGACGAGCAGTTCTTC
-	TRBJ2-7	TRBV25-1	-	14	CASSEITPGFRQYF	TGTGCCAGCAGTGAAATCACGCCAGGGTTCCGGCAGTACTTC
-	TRBJ2-3	TRBV12-5	TRBD2	15	CASGTSVSSTDTQYF	TGTGCTAGTGGTACTAGCGTTTCCAGCACAGATACGCAGTATTTT
-	TRBJ2-3	TRBV29-1	-	13	CSVERDSTDTQYF	TGCAGCGTTGAGAGGGACAGCACAGATACGCAGTATTTT
-	TRBJ2-4	TRBV27	TRBD2	17	CASSSITGLAGYNIQYF	TGTGCCAGCAGTTCCATTACAGGGCTAGCGGGATATAACATTCAGTACTTC
-	TRBJ2-2	TRBV28	TRBD1	15	CASSSGTGNTGELFF	TGTGCCAGCAGCTCCGGGACAGGGAACACCGGGGAGCTGTTTTTT
once	TRBJ2-3	TRBV5-1	-	16	CASSSQGTMRTDTQYF	TGCGCCAGCAGCTCACAGGGAACGATGCGCACAGATACGCAGTATTTT
once	TRBJ2-5	TRBV7-9	-	15	CASSSLTAGQETQYF	TGTGCCAGCAGCTCTTTGACCGCGGGTCAAGAGACCCAGTACTTC
-	TRBJ1-5	TRBV19	-	14	CASSIDRRYQPQHF	TGTGCCAGTAGTATAGATCGACGTTATCAGCCCCAGCATTTT
once	TRBJ1-2	TRBV19	-	16	CASSPSGSLINYGYTF	TGTGCCAGTAGTCCGTCAGGCAGCTTGATTAACTATGGCTACACCTTC
-	TRBJ2-3	TRBV19	-	13	CATRQDSTDTQYF	TGTGCCACCAGACAGGATAGCACAGATACGCAGTATTTT
-	TRBJ2-3	TRBV11-3	TRBD2	14	CASSSSGVADTQYF	TGTGCCAGCAGCTCGAGCGGGGTGGCAGATACGCAGTATTTT
-	TRBJ2-3	TRBV5-1	TRBD1	16	CASQEGGRRSTDTQYF	TGCGCCAGCCAGGAAGGGGGCCGCCGTAGCACAGATACGCAGTATTTT
once	TRBJ1-1	TRBV5-1	-	15	CASSPSVGRNTEAFF	TGCGCCAGCAGCCCCTCGGTGGGGCGGAACACTGAAGCTTTCTTT
-	TRBJ1-2	TRBV7-9	-	12	CASSLDSYGYTF	TGTGCCAGCAGCTTAGACAGCTATGGCTACACCTTC
-	TRBJ1-4	TRBV19	TRBD1	14	CASRTGTANEKLFF	TGTGCCAGTAGGACCGGGACAGCGAATGAAAAACTGTTTTTT
-	TRBJ2-3	TRBV28	TRBD2	15	CASRETSGGHYTQYF	TGTGCCAGCCGCGAGACTAGCGGGGGTCATTATACGCAGTATTTT
-	TRBJ1-4	TRBV5-1	TRBD1	16	CASRPGTGTTNEKLFF	TGCGCCAGCAGACCCGGGACAGGAACAACTAATGAAAAACTGTTTTTT
-	TRBJ1-2	TRBV27	TRBD1	17	CASSLGLRDSGFYGYTF	TGTGCCAGCAGCTTAGGACTCAGGGACAGCGGATTCTATGGCTACACCTTC
-	TRBJ1-4	TRBV19	-	15	CASSIDRAGSEKLFF	TGTGCCAGTAGTATTGATCGGGCAGGAAGTGAAAAACTGTTTTTT
-	TRBJ2-3	TRBV5-1	-	19	CASSLMVPIGSSSTDTQYF	TGCGCCAGCAGCTTGATGGTACCTATTGGAAGTTCTAGCACAGATACGCAGTATTTT
-	TRBJ2-5	TRBV1	-	12	CTSSRGVETQYF	TGCACCAGCAGCCGTGGGGTTGAGACCCAGTACTTC